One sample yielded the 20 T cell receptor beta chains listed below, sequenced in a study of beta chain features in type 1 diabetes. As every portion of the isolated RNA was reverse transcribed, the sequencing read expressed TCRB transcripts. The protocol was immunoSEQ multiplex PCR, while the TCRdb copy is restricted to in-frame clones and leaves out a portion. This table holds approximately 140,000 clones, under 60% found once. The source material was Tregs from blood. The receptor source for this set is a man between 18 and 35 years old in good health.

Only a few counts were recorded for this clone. This CDR3 reads CASSLATGANEKLFF. CDR3 bases: TGTGCCAGCAGCTTAGCTACGGGAGCTAATGAAAAACTGTTTTTT. This chain joins TRBV7-9 and TRBJ1-4; D unresolved. This CDR3 comprises 15 residues. Per the germline V gene, CDR1 is SEHNR and CDR2 is FQNEAQ (reference sequence). Deletions cut 0 bases from V and 3 bases from J, with 8 bases between. Together with reference TRBV7-9 and TRBJ1-4, the CDR3 gives the full variable domain: DTGVSQNPRHKITKRGQNVTFRCDPISEHNRLYWYRQTLGQGPEFLTYFQNEAQLEKSRLLSDRFSAERPKGSFSTLEIQRTEQGDSAMYLCASSLATGANEKLFFGSGTQLSVL.

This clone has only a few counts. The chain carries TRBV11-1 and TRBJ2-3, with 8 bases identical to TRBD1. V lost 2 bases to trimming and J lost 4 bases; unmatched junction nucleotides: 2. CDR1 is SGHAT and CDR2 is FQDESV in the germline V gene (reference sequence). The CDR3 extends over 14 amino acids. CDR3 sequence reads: CASSLQGAADTQYF. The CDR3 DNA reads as TGTGCCAGCAGCTTACAGGGGGCTGCAGATACGCAGTATTTT.

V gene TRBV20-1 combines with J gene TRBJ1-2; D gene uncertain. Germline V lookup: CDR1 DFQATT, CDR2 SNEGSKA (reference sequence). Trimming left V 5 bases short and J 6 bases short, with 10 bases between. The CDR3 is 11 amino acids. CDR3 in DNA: TGCAGTGCTCAGGTGGGAGATGGCTACACCTTC. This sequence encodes CSAQVGDGYTF.

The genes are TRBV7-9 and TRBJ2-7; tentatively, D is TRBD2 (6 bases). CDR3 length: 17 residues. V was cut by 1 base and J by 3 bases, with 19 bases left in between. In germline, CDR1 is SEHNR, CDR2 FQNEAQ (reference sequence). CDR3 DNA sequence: TGTGCCAGCAGCTTAGGCCTACCGGGAGTAGAAGGCTACGAGCAGTACTTC. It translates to CASSLGLPGVEGYEQYF.

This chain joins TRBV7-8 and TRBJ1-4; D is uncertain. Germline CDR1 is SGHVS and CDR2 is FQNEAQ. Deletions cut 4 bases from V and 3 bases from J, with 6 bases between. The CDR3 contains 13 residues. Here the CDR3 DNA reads TGTGCCAGCAGCTCGCGGCCTAATGAAAAACTGTTTTTT. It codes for CASSSRPNEKLFF.

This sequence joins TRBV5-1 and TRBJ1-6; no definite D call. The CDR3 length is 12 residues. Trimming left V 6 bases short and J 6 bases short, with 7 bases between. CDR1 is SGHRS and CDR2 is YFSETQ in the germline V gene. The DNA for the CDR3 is TGCGCCAGCACTAATTTTAATTCACCCCTCCACTTT. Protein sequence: CASTNFNSPLHF.

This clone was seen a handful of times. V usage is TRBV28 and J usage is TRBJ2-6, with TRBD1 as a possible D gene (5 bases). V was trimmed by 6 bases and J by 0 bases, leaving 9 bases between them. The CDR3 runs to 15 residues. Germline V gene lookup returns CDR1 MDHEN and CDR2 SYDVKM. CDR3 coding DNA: TGTGCCAGCAGGGGCAGGGTCTCTGGGGCCAACGTCCTGACTTTC. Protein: CASRGRVSGANVLTF. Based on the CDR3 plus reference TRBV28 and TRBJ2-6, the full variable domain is DVKVTQSSRYLVKRTGEKVFLECVQDMDHENMFWYRQDPGLGLRLIYFSYDVKMKEKGDIPEGYSVSREKKERFSLILESASTNQTSMYLCASRGRVSGANVLTFGAGSRLTVL.

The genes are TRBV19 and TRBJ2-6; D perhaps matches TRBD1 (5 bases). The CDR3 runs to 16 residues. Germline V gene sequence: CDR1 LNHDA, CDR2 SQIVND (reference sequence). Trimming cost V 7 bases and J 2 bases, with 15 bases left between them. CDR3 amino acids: CASNSIPRAGANVLTF. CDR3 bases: TGTGCCAGTAACTCCATTCCCAGGGCTGGGGCCAACGTCCTGACTTTC. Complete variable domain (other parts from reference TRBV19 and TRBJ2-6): DGGITQSPKYLFRKEGQNVTLSCEQNLNHDAMYWYRQDPGQGLRLIYYSQIVNDFQKGDIAEGYSVSREKKESFPLTVTSAQKNPTAFYLCASNSIPRAGANVLTFGAGSRLTVL.

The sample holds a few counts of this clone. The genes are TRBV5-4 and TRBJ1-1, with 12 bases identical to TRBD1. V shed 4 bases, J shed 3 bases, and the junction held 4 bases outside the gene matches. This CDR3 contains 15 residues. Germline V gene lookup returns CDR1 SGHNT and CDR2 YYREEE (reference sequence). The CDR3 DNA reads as TGTGCCAGCAGCACCCGGGACAGGGGGCACACTGAAGCTTTCTTT. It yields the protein CASSTRDRGHTEAFF.

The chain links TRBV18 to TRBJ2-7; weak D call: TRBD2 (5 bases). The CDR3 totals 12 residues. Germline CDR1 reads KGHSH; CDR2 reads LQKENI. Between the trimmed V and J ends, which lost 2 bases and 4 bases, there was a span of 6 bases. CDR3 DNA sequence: TGTGCCAGCTCACCAAGGGAGTACGAGCAGTACTTC. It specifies CASSPREYEQYF.

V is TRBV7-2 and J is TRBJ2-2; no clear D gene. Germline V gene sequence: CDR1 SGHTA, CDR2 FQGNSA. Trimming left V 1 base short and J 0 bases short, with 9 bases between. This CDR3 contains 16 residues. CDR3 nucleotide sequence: TGTGCCAGCAGCTTAGGACAACCCGCGAACACCGGGGAGCTGTTTTTT. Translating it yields CASSLGQPANTGELFF.

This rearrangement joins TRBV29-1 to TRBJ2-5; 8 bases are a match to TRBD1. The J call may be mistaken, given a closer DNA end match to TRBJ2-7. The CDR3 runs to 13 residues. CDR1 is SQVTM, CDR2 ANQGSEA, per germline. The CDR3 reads CSARTGSGHEQYF. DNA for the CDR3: TGCAGCGCCCGGACAGGGAGTGGGCACGAGCAGTACTTC.

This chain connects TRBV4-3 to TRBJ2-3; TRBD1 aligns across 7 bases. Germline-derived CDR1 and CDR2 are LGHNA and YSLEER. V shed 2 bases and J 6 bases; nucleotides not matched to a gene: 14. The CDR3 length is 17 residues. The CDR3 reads CASSQQHTGDPLDTQYF. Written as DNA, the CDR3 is TGCGCCAGCAGCCAACAACACACAGGGGATCCTTTGGATACGCAGTATTTT.

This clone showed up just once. The CDR3 nucleotides read TGTGCCAGCAGCCAGACGGGGGGGTCAGTCGACTATGGCTACACCTTC. Protein sequence: CASSQTGGSVDYGYTF. V and J are TRBV7-3 and TRBJ1-2, with D possibly matching TRBD1 (5 bases). The CDR3 sequence is 16 residues long. Trimming cost V 5 bases and J 3 bases, with 19 bases left between them. Germline V gene lookup returns CDR1 SGHTA and CDR2 FQGTGA. Full variable domain (missing parts from reference TRBV7-3 and TRBJ1-2): GAGVSQTPSNKVTEKGKYVELRCDPISGHTALYWYRQSLGQGPEFLIYFQGTGAADDSGLPNDRFFAVRPEGSVSTLKIQRTERGDSAVYLCASSQTGGSVDYGYTFGSGTRLTVV.

Written as DNA, the CDR3 is TGTGCCGTGCGGGGGGTCAGCACCGGGGAGCTGTTTTTT. Translated: CAVRGVSTGELFF. The chain combines TRBV6-6 with TRBJ2-2, with TRBD2 matching over 8 bases. Germline trimming cut 11 bases from V and 4 bases from J; bases unmatched to any gene: 6. Per germline, CDR1 MNHNY and CDR2 SVGAGI (reference sequence). This CDR3 spans 13 amino acids.

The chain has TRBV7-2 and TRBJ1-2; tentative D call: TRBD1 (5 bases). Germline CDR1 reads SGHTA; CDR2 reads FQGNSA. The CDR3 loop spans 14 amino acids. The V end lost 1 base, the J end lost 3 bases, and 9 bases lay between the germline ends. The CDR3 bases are TGTGCCAGCAGCTTAGTGGAGGGGTACTATGGCTACACCTTC. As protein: CASSLVEGYYGYTF.

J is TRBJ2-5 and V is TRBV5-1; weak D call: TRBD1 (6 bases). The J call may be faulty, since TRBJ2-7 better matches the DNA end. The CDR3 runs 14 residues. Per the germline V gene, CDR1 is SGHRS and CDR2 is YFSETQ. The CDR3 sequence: CASTRAGALYEQYF. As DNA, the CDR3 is TGCGCCAGCACCCGTGCAGGGGCCCTCTACGAGCAGTACTTC.

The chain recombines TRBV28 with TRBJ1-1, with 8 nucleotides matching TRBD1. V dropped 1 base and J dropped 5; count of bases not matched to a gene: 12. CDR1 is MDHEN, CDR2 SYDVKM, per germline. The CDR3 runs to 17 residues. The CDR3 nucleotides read TGTGCCAGCAGTTTATCCGGAGCAGGACAGGGTGGAACTGAAGCTTTCTTT. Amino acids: CASSLSGAGQGGTEAFF. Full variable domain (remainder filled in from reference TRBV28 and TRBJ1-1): DVKVTQSSRYLVKRTGEKVFLECVQDMDHENMFWYRQDPGLGLRLIYFSYDVKMKEKGDIPEGYSVSREKKERFSLILESASTNQTSMYLCASSLSGAGQGGTEAFFGQGTRLTVV.

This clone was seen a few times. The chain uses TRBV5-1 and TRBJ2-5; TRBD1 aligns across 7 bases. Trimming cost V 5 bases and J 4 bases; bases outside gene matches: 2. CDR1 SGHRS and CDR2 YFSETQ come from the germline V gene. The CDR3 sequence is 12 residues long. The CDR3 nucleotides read TGCGCCAGCAGGTGGGACAGAGAGACCCAGTACTTC. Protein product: CASRWDRETQYF.

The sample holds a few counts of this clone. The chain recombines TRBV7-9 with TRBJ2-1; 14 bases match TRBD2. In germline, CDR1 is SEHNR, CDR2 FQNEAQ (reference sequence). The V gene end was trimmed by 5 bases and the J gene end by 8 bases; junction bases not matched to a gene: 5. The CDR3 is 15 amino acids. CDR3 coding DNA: TGTGCCAGCAGCCGCGGGACTAGCGGGAGAGATGAGCAGTTCTTC. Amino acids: CASSRGTSGRDEQFF.